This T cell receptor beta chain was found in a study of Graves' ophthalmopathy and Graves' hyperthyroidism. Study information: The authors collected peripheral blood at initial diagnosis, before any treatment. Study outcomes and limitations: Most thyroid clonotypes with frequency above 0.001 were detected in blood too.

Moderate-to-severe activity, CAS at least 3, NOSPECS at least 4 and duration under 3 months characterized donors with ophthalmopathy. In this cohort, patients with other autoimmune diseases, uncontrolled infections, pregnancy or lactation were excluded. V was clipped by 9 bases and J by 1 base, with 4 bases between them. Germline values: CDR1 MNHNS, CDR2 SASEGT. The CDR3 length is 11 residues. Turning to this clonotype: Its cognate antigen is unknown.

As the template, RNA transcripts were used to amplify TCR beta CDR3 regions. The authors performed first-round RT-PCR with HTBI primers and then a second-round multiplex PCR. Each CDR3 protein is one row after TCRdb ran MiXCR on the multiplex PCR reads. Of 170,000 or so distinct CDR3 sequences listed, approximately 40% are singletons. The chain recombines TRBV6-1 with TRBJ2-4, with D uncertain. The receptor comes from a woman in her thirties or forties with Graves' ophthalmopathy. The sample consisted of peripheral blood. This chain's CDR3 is CASTAKNIQYF. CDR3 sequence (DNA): TGTGCCAGTACGGCCAAAAACATTCAGTACTTC.